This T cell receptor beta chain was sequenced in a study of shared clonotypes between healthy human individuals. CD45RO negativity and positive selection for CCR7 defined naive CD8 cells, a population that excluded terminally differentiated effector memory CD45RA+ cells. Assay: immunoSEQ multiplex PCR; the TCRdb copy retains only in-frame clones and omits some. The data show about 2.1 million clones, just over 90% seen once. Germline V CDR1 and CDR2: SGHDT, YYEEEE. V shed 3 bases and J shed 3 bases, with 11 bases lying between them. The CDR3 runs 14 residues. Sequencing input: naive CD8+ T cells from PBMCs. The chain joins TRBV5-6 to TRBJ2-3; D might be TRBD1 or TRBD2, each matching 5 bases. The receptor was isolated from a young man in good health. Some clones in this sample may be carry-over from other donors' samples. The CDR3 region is CASSWGGGTDTQYF. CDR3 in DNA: TGTGCCAGCAGCTGGGGCGGAGGAACAGATACGCAGTATTTT.